This entry concerns a single TCR beta chain. What it recognizes is unknown. An end of the junction differs from the germline gene, which may be a read error. CDR3 length equals 15 residues. CDR1 and CDR2 (germline): SSHAT, FNYEAQ (reference sequence). The entry originates in a study of cytomegalovirus exposure and HLA in healthy donors. General study points: Subsequent analysis showed first-cohort TCR clusters tending to co-occur in 95 to 150 validation repertoires. The classifier, whose performance was assessed in both the original and validation cohorts, reportedly diagnosed cytomegalovirus status with high specificity and sensitivity.

Libraries were prepared by immunoSEQ multiplex PCR; TCRdb keeps only in-frame clonotypes and omits some of them. The repertoire holds 120,000 or so clones, under 90% seen once, with approximately 2% in the top ten. The origin of this receptor is a woman aged 18-29 years in good health and CMV-seronegative. The V and J genes are TRBV7-7 and TRBJ1-1; D might be TRBD1 (5 bases). Material for sequencing was PBMCs. CDR3 bases: TGTGCTAGCAGCTTAGAGGTAGGGGCACTCACTGAAGCTTTCTTT. It translates to CASSLEVGALTEAFF. Complete variable domain (other parts from reference TRBV7-7 and TRBJ1-1): GAGVSQSPRYKVTKRGQDVTLRCDPISSHATLYWYQQALGQGPEFLTYFNYEAQPDKSGLPSDRFSAERPEGSISTLTIQRTEQRDSAMYRCASSLEVGALTEAFFGQGTRLTVV.